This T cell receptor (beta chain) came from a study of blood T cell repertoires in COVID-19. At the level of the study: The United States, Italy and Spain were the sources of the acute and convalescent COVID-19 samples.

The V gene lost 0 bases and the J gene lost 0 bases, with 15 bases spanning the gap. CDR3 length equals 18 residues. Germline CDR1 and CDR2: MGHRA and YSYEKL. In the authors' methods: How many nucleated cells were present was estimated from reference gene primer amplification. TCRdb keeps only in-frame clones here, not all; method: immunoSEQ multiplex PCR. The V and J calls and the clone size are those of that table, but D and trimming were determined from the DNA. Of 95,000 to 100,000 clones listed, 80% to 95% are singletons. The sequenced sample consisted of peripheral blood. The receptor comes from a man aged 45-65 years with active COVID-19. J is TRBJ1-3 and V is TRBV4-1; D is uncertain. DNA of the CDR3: TGCGCCAGCAGCCAAGATCGATGGCAGGTGAACTCTGGAAACACCATATATTTT. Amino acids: CASSQDRWQVNSGNTIYF.